What follows are 32 T cell receptor beta chains derived from one specimen sequenced in a study of T cell repertoires in cytomegalovirus infection (dated by TCRdb to 2018 to 2020). The sequencer was an Illumina HiSeq 1500. TCRdb reprocessing: public reads trimmed at Q25 with fastp, clones called with MiXCR, in-frame beta chains kept. All rows with the same CDR3 protein become a single entry with the most common DNA and genes. Within this sample are 160,000 or so distinct CDR3 sequences, with about a quarter of them counted one time only. The top ten hold about 10% of the sample. The sequenced sample consisted of PBMCs. The source of these receptors is a human donor in good health (CMV status not recorded). Some clones in this sample may be carry-over from other donors' samples.

V gene TRBV27 combines with J gene TRBJ1-4, with D unclear. The germline V gene encodes CDR1 MNHEY and CDR2 SMNVEV (reference sequence). The CDR3 sequence is 14 residues long. Trimming removed 6 bases at V and 8 bases at J, with 16 bases between. The CDR3 here is CASRRVGDLEKLFF. CDR3 bases: TGTGCCAGCAGACGAGTCGGGGATCTGGAAAAACTGTTTTTT.

The chain carries TRBV15 and TRBJ2-7, with D tentatively TRBD1 (6 bases). CDR3 size: 13 residues. V gave up 0 bases and J gave up 6 bases, with 9 bases separating them. In germline, CDR1 is LNHNV, CDR2 YYDKDF (reference sequence). CDR3: CATSRDVQGEQYF. For the CDR3, the DNA is TGTGCCACCAGCAGAGATGTACAGGGCGAGCAGTACTTC.

This clonotype was seen just once. One base away lies a much larger clone, so this may be a sequencing read error. For the CDR3, the DNA is TGCAGTGCTATCGGACTAGCGGCAGGGCCTGGGGAGCAGTTCTTC. It is translated as CSAIGLAAGPGEQFF. This chain links TRBV20-1 with TRBJ2-1; 10 bases are shared with TRBD2. CDR1 is DFQATT, CDR2 SNEGSKA, per germline (reference sequence). V dropped 4 bases and J dropped 10; count of bases not matched to a gene: 13. The CDR3 loop spans 15 amino acids.

Details on this clonotype: Given a much more abundant clone one base away, this may be a read error. The chain joins TRBV7-2 to TRBJ2-7; 10 bases agree with TRBD2. In germline, CDR1 is SGHTA, CDR2 FQGNSA. This CDR3 contains 15 residues. The ends lost 5 bases at V and 4 bases at J; junction bases unmatched: 8. CDR3 DNA sequence: TGTGCCAGCAGCCCCCCGCTAGCGGGGGTGTACGAGCAGTACTTC. Translation: CASSPPLAGVYEQYF.

This clonotype appeared a few times. This rearrangement joins TRBV7-6 to TRBJ2-3; unclear D gene. The CDR3 is 12 residues long. The germline V and J ends were trimmed by 5 bases and 6 bases, with 9 bases remaining between them. Germline CDR1 reads SGHVS; CDR2 reads FNYEAQ. The CDR3 sequence is CASSPGSDTQYF. The CDR3 DNA follows: TGTGCCAGCAGCCCCGGGTCCGATACGCAGTATTTT.

V is TRBV5-1 and J is TRBJ1-3; D is unresolved. Germline CDR1 SGHRS, CDR2 YFSETQ. The germline V and J ends were trimmed by 4 bases and 0 bases, with 8 bases remaining between them. This CDR3 contains 14 residues. CDR3 sequence: CASSENLSGNTIYF. The DNA of the CDR3 is TGCGCCAGCAGCGAGAACCTCTCTGGAAACACCATATATTTT.

Notes on this clonotype: Possible read error: a much larger clone is one base away. The rearrangement uses TRBV7-8 and TRBJ2-2, with unresolved D. The germline V gene encodes CDR1 SGHVS and CDR2 FQNEAQ. The CDR3 loop spans 14 amino acids. The CDR3 sequence: CASSASGSTGQLFF. The DNA for the CDR3 is TGTGCCAGCAGCGCTTCAGGATCCACCGGGCAGCTGTTTTTT.

In this sample, this clonotype turned up many times. The chain links TRBV7-8 to TRBJ2-4; D perhaps matches TRBD1 (6 bases). V dropped 1 base and J dropped 0 bases, with 22 bases sitting between them. The CDR3 is 20 residues long. CDR1 is SGHVS and CDR2 is FQNEAQ in the germline V gene. DNA of the CDR3: TGTGCCAGCAGCTTAGGGACACTGGGCAGGGGCACCCTAGCCAAAAACATTCAGTACTTC. Amino acids: CASSLGTLGRGTLAKNIQYF.

The table lists this clonotype with many counts. The chain is built from TRBV12-3 or TRBV12-4 and TRBJ2-1; D is unclear. With 3 bases removed from V and 3 bases from J, the gap between germline ends came to 6 bases. The CDR3 has 13 residues. Written as DNA, the CDR3 is TGTGCCAGCAGTTTGTCCGACTACAATGAGCAGTTCTTC. Translation: CASSLSDYNEQFF.

This clonotype was seen at least ten times. This chain joins TRBV7-2 and TRBJ1-1; D call uncertain. Trimming left V 5 bases short and J 4 bases short, with 14 bases between. The germline CDR1 and CDR2 sequences are SGHTA and FQGNSA. CDR3 size: 14 residues. The CDR3 reads CASSPKGLGTEAFF. The CDR3 DNA is TGTGCCAGCAGCCCCAAAGGTTTGGGCACTGAAGCTTTCTTT.

This clonotype has only a few counts. The chain couples TRBV20-1 to TRBJ2-5; 9 bases align to TRBD2. The ends lost 6 bases at V and 5 bases at J; junction bases unmatched: 7. The CDR3 covers 13 residues. Looked up from germline, CDR1 is DFQATT and CDR2 is SNEGSKA (reference sequence). The CDR3 DNA reads TGCAGTGCCAGTATAGCGGGAGTGGAGACCCAGTACTTC. Translation: CSASIAGVETQYF.

This clonotype came up a few times. This rearrangement joins TRBV28 to TRBJ2-7; D is tentatively TRBD1 or TRBD2 (6 bases each). Between the trimmed V and J ends, which lost 7 bases and 3 bases, there was a span of 19 bases. The CDR3 consists of 15 residues. CDR1 and CDR2 from the germline V gene are MDHEN and SYDVKM. The CDR3 protein is CASTPGARGSYEQYF. The CDR3 nucleotides read TGTGCCAGCACTCCGGGGGCCAGGGGAAGCTACGAGCAGTACTTC. The complete variable domain, with remaining parts taken from reference TRBV28 and TRBJ2-7, reads DVKVTQSSRYLVKRTGEKVFLECVQDMDHENMFWYRQDPGLGLRLIYFSYDVKMKEKGDIPEGYSVSREKKERFSLILESASTNQTSMYLCASTPGARGSYEQYFGPGTRLTVT.

This clonotype was seen a handful of times. The chain links TRBV7-6 to TRBJ2-7; TRBD1 is a possible D gene (5 bases). Trimming removed 4 bases at V and 6 bases at J, with 10 bases between. CDR1 and CDR2 from the germline V gene are SGHVS and FNYEAQ. CDR3 length: 12 amino acids. CDR3 protein: CASSSDQGEQYF. The CDR3 DNA is TGTGCCAGCAGCTCCGATCAGGGCGAGCAGTACTTC.

The rearrangement links TRBV4-1 to TRBJ2-3; 8 positions match TRBD2. The CDR3 runs 15 residues. The junction had 5 bases not matched to a gene; V was cut back by 5 bases and J by 1 base. CDR1 is MGHRA, CDR2 YSYEKL, per germline. CDR3 DNA: TGCGCCAGCAGCGAGAGTAGCGGGGGCACAGATACGCAGTATTTT. Encoded protein: CASSESSGGTDTQYF.

On this clonotype: A much larger clone differs by one base, so this may be a read error. This chain connects TRBV12-3 or TRBV12-4 to TRBJ2-3; 11 nucleotides align to TRBD2. There are 17 residues in the CDR3. Trimming took 2 bases from V and 4 from J; bases not matched to a gene: 8. The chain's CDR3 is CASSLPRLAGKSDTQYF. The DNA of the CDR3 is TGTGCCAGCAGTTTACCAAGACTAGCGGGAAAATCAGATACGCAGTATTTT.

The V call is TRBV6-6, the J call TRBJ1-1; 11 nucleotides line up with TRBD1. CDR1 and CDR2 (germline): MNHNY, SVGAGI (reference sequence). Germline trimming cut 6 bases from V and 5 bases from J; bases unmatched to any gene: 8. This CDR3 spans 15 amino acids. CDR3 residues: CASRNPGQGETEAFF. Here the CDR3 DNA reads TGTGCCAGCAGAAACCCGGGACAGGGGGAGACTGAAGCTTTCTTT.

This clonotype was counted between two and nine times. CDR3 DNA: TGTGCCAGCAGTTTAAGGGCGGGCAGCGGAGAGACCCAGTACTTC. Its translation: CASSLRAGSGETQYF. The chain employs TRBV28 and TRBJ2-5, with TRBD2 as a possible D gene (5 bases). The germline V and J ends were trimmed by 2 bases and 4 bases, with 14 bases remaining between them. The CDR3 is made up of 15 amino acids. Germline CDR1 and CDR2: MDHEN and SYDVKM.

This clonotype was picked up a small number of times. The rearrangement joins TRBV2 to TRBJ2-1; weak D call: TRBD2 (6 bases). The germline V gene has CDR1 SNHLY and CDR2 FYNNEI. Between the trimmed V and J ends, which lost 3 bases and 3 bases, there was a span of 6 bases. CDR3 length: 13 amino acids. CDR3 residues: CASSETSYNEQFF. The CDR3 DNA reads as TGTGCCAGCAGTGAGACTAGCTACAATGAGCAGTTCTTC.

This clonotype was recorded at least ten times. This chain links TRBV11-2 with TRBJ2-5; 9 bases agree with TRBD2. The CDR3 runs 14 residues. Germline V gene lookup returns CDR1 SGHAT and CDR2 FQNNGV. Trimming took 0 bases from V and 7 from J; bases not matched to a gene: 3. The chain's CDR3 is CASSLDRRGGTQYF. The CDR3 DNA reads as TGTGCCAGCAGCTTAGATCGGCGGGGGGGGACCCAGTACTTC.

The chain links TRBV6-2 or TRBV6-3 to TRBJ2-2, with 8 bases that match TRBD1. The J segment lost 7 bases and the V segment lost 2 bases, leaving 9 bases of the junction unmatched. Germline assignment: CDR1 MNHEY and CDR2 SVGEGT. The CDR3 loop spans 16 amino acids. DNA for the CDR3: TGTGCCAGCAGTTACGTGGCAGGGGGCGCGTACGGGGAGCTGTTTTTT. This gives the protein CASSYVAGGAYGELFF.

The gene calls are TRBV4-3 and TRBJ2-7; D is undetermined. Per the germline V gene, CDR1 is LGHNA and CDR2 is YSLEER. Between the trimmed V and J ends, which lost 1 base and 5 bases, there was a span of 9 bases. This CDR3 region has 13 residues. The CDR3 here is CASSQAGLDEQYF. The CDR3, as DNA: TGCGCCAGCAGCCAAGCCGGGCTCGACGAGCAGTACTTC.

About this clonotype: This may be a read error, as it is one base from a much larger clone. This chain uses TRBV6-2 or TRBV6-3 with TRBJ2-1; the match to TRBD1 covers 7 bases. The CDR3 sequence is 13 residues long. CDR1 and CDR2 from the germline V gene are MNHEY and SVGEGT. CDR3 in DNA: TGTCCCAGCCGGGACAGTACCTACAATGAGCAGTTCTTC. Its translation: CPSRDSTYNEQFF.

There are a few counts of this clonotype. V gene TRBV6-5 combines with J gene TRBJ2-3, with 7 bases aligning to TRBD1. Trimming removed 2 bases from V and 0 bases from J; junction bases left unmatched: 5. Germline V CDR1 and CDR2: MNHEY, SVGAGI. The CDR3 has 16 residues. The CDR3 spells CASSYAGGTSTDTQYF. The CDR3, as DNA: TGTGCCAGCAGTTACGCAGGGGGTACTAGCACAGATACGCAGTATTTT.

The genes are TRBV5-4 and TRBJ1-2; 7 bases align to TRBD1. The CDR3 is 15 residues long. The V gene end was trimmed by 7 bases and the J gene end by 9 bases; junction bases not matched to a gene: 18. Germline lookup yields CDR1 SGHNT and CDR2 YYREEE (reference sequence). The CDR3 DNA follows: TGTGCCAGCCATGCTGGAGGTTTAGGGGGCAATCGCTACACCTTC. This encodes CASHAGGLGGNRYTF.

This chain connects TRBV2 to TRBJ1-3; D gene uncertain. V was trimmed by 7 bases and J by 4 bases, leaving 8 bases between them. The germline V gene has CDR1 SNHLY and CDR2 FYNNEI. CDR3 length: 12 amino acids. CDR3 in DNA: TGTGCCAGCAATCCACAGGGAAACACCATATATTTT. This sequence encodes CASNPQGNTIYF.

This clonotype was detected ten times or more. The chain joins TRBV5-4 to TRBJ1-2; TRBD1 might be the D (6 bases). The CDR3 totals 14 residues. Trimming pared 5 bases from V and 7 bases from J, leaving 18 bases between. Germline V CDR1 and CDR2: SGHNT, YYREEE (reference sequence). CDR3 loop: CASRPVGQVGGYTF. The CDR3 nucleotides are TGTGCCAGCAGACCGGTGGGACAAGTCGGTGGCTACACCTTC.

The V and J genes are TRBV5-6 and TRBJ2-7; D is uncertain. Germline values: CDR1 SGHDT, CDR2 YYEEEE. The CDR3 consists of 14 residues. V lost 2 bases, J lost 3 bases, and 12 bases lay in between. CDR3 nucleotide sequence: TGTGCCAGCAGCTTTTTGGGCACAGTCTACGAGCAGTACTTC. Translating it yields CASSFLGTVYEQYF.

The chain joins TRBV7-8 to TRBJ2-5; 7 bases are a match to TRBD2. This CDR3 comprises 14 residues. Germline assignment: CDR1 SGHVS and CDR2 FQNEAQ. V trimming: 5 bases; J trimming: 5 bases; junction bases outside the gene matches: 8. In nucleotides, the CDR3 is TGTGCCAGCAGCACGGGGAGGGGTGGTGAGACCCAGTACTTC. Protein: CASSTGRGGETQYF.

The chain joins TRBV18 to TRBJ2-5; 13 bases match TRBD2. This CDR3 is built from 16 residues. Germline loops: CDR1 KGHSH, CDR2 LQKENI. The V segment lost 6 bases and the J segment 3 bases; nucleotides outside the gene matches: 7. The CDR3 nucleotides read TGTGCCAGCTCCCCTGGGACTAGCGGGGCAGAAGAGACCCAGTACTTC. Protein product: CASSPGTSGAEETQYF.

This clonotype was seen a few times. This chain joins TRBV6-5 and TRBJ1-2, with D perhaps matching TRBD1 (5 bases). CDR1 is MNHEY, CDR2 SVGAGI, per germline. Trimming left V 4 bases short and J 6 bases short, with 21 bases between. The CDR3 is 16 residues long. Here the CDR3 reads CASSLIRRGRGDGYTF. DNA of the CDR3: TGTGCCAGCAGTTTAATTAGACGAGGGAGGGGCGATGGCTACACCTTC.

This clonotype was seen only a few times. V usage is TRBV30 and J usage is TRBJ1-1; 8 positions match TRBD1. The CDR3 has 14 amino acids. Germline V gene lookup returns CDR1 GTSNPN and CDR2 SVGIG (reference sequence). The V segment lost 4 bases and the J segment 2 bases; nucleotides outside the gene matches: 6. DNA for the CDR3: TGTGCCTGGAACTTGGGACAGGTAAACACTGAAGCTTTCTTT. It encodes CAWNLGQVNTEAFF.

This clonotype was picked up a small number of times. V gene TRBV28 combines with J gene TRBJ1-2; no definite D call. V was trimmed by 3 bases and J by 2 bases, leaving 10 bases between them. Per germline, CDR1 MDHEN and CDR2 SYDVKM. This CDR3 has 14 residues. CDR3 residues: CASSFSSGNYGYTF. The CDR3 bases are TGTGCCAGCAGTTTTAGTTCGGGGAACTATGGCTACACCTTC.